This T cell receptor beta chain appears in the sequencing data of a study of T cell repertoires in cytomegalovirus infection. Study as a whole: Well-studied HLA-B-restricted CMV epitopes were used in the study alongside recently identified HLA-C-restricted ones. Study-level findings and limits: There were HLA-C-restricted CMV-specific TCR beta clonotypes dominating the ex vivo response.

TCRdb called the reads again in MiXCR, with one record for every CDR3 protein. This table has some 940,000 distinct CDR3 sequences, 31% appearing once. Turning to this clonotype: Its target is unknown.

V dropped 5 bases and J dropped 16 bases, with 21 bases sitting between them. This CDR3 is built from 13 residues. CDR1 is SGHAT, CDR2 FQNNGV, per germline. The TCR originated in a human donor in good health (CMV status not recorded). Some clones in this sample may be carry-over from other donors' samples. This sample comprised cultured CD8+ T cells from PBMCs, obtained from culture after CMV antigen stimulation. The chain joins TRBV11-2 to TRBJ1-3; maybe TRBD1 (6 bases). In nucleotides, the CDR3 is TGTGCCAGCAGCCCAAACCTTATAGCGGACAGTTATTTT. This encodes CASSPNLIADSYF. The full variable domain, rest sourced from reference TRBV11-2 and TRBJ1-3, is EAGVAQSPRYKIIEKRQSVAFWCNPISGHATLYWYQQILGQGPKLLIQFQNNGVVDDSQLPKDRFSAERLKGVDSTLKIQPAKLEDSAVYLCASSPNLIADSYFGEGSWLTVV.